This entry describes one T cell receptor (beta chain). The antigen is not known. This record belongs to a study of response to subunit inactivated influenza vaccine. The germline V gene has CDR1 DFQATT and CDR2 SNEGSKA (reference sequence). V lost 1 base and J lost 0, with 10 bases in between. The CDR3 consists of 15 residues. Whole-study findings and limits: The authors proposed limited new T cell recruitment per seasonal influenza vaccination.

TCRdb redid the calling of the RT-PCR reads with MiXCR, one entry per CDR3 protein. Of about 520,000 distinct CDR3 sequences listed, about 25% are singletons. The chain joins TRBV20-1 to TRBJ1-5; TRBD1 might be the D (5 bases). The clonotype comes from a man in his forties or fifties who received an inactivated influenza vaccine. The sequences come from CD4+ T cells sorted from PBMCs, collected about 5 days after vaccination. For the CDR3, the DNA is TGCAGTGCTAGAGGTGCAGGACATAGCAATCAGCCCCAGCATTTT. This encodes CSARGAGHSNQPQHF.